This T cell receptor beta chain was identified during a study of patients and donors after allogeneic stem cell transplantation (TCRdb year 2020). Libraries were made using RT-PCR. The run used a NextSeq 550. TCRdb reanalyzed the raw reads on its own, using fastp at Q25 for trimming and MiXCR for clone calling, and kept in-frame beta chains. Every CDR3 protein is listed once, alongside the most common genes and DNA of its rows. The sample table contains about 960,000 distinct CDR3 sequences; only one count was recorded for more than 15% of them. Of the sample, approximately 5.9% is held by the ten largest clones. According to the germline V gene, CDR1 reads MNHNS and CDR2 reads SASEGT. V drops 7 bases and J drops 2 bases, leaving 13 bases in between. The CDR3, cysteine through phenylalanine, is 14 amino acids long. The DNA shown is the 42-base CDR3, in frame from base 1. This clonotype came up a few times. Its target antigen remains unknown. Base qualities are missing; no much larger clone stands one base away.

Recombination linked TRBV6-1 to TRBJ2-3, with the D call perhaps TRBD1 or TRBD2, as 5 bases match in each case. The sequence was obtained from a human donor who was either an allogeneic HSCT recipient or a stem cell or donor lymphocyte infusion donor (not recorded which). It is not recorded whose cells these are; they may come from a transplant donor. The specimen was blood, either unsorted or a sorted T cell fraction (not recorded which). The DNA sequence is given as TGTGCCAGCACTTCTAGAGGGGCCACAGATACGCAGTATTTT. Translated, it reads CASTSRGATDTQYF.